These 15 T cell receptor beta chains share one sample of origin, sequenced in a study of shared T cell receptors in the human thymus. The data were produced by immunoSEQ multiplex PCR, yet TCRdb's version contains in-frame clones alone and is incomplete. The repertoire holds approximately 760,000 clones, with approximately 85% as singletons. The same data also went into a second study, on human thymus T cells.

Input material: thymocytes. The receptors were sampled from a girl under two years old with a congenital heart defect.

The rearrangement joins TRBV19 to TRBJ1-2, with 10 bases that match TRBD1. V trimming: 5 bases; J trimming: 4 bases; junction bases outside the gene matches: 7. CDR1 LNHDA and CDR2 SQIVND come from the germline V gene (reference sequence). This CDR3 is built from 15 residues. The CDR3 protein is CASSAGTGASYGYTF. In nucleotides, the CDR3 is TGTGCCAGTAGTGCCGGGACAGGGGCGTCCTATGGCTACACCTTC.

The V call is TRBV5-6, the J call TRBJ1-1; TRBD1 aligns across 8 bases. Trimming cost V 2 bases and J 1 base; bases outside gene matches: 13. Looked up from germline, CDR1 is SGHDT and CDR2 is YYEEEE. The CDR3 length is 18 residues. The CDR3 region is CASSLRKTGEASNTEAFF. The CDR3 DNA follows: TGTGCCAGCAGCTTAAGGAAGACAGGGGAAGCTTCGAACACTGAAGCTTTCTTT.

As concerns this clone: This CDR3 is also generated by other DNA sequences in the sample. The CDR3 bases are TGCGCCAGCAGACTGACAGGGGCCAGAACCTTGAACACTGAAGCTTTCTTT. Translating gives CASRLTGARTLNTEAFF. V is TRBV5-1 and J is TRBJ1-1, with TRBD1 matching 8 bases. The V and J ends lost 5 bases and 0 bases, in that order; junction bases with no gene match: 12. Germline-derived CDR1 and CDR2 are SGHRS and YFSETQ. The CDR3 length is 17 residues.

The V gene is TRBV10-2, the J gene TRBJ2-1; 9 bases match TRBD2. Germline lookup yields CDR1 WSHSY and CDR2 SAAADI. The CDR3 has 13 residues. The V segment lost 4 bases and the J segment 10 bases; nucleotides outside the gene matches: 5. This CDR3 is CASSVLAGNEQFF. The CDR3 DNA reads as TGCGCCAGCAGTGTTCTAGCGGGGAACGAGCAGTTCTTC.

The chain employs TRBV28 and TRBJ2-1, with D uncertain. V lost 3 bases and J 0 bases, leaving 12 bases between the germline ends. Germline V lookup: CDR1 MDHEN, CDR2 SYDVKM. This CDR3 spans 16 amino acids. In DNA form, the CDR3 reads TGTGCCAGCAGTTTGGTCAGAACCAGCTCCTACAATGAGCAGTTCTTC. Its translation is CASSLVRTSSYNEQFF.

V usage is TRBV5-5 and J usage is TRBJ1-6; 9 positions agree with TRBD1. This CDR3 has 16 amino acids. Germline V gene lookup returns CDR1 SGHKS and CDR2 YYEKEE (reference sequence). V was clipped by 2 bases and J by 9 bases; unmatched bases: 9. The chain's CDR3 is CASSFRTGEASSPLHF. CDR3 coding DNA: TGTGCCAGCAGCTTCCGGACAGGGGAAGCGAGTTCACCCCTCCACTTT.

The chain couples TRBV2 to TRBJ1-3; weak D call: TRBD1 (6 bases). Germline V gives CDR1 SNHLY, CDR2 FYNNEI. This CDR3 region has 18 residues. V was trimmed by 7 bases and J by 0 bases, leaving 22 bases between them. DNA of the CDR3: TGTGCCAGCACCAAACGAGAGTGGGACACCAACTCTGGAAACACCATATATTTT. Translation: CASTKREWDTNSGNTIYF. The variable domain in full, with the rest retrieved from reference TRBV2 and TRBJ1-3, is EPEVTQTPSHQVTQMGQEVILRCVPISNHLYFYWYRQILGQKVEFLVSFYNNEISEKSEIFDDQFSVERPDGSNFTLKIRSTKLEDSAMYFCASTKREWDTNSGNTIYFGEGSWLTVV.

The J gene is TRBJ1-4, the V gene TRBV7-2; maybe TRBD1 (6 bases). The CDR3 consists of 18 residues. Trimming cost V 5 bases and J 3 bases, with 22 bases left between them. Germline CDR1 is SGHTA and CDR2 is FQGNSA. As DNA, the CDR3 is TGTGCCAGCAGCCCAACACTCTACAGGGATAGAGCTAATGAAAAACTGTTTTTT. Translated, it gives CASSPTLYRDRANEKLFF.

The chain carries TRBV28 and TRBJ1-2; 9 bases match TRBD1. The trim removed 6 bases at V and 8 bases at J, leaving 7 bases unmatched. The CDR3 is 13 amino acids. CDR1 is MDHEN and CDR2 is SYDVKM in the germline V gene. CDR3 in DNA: TGTGCCAGCAGCCCACAGGGGGCGGGGGGCTACACCTTC. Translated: CASSPQGAGGYTF.

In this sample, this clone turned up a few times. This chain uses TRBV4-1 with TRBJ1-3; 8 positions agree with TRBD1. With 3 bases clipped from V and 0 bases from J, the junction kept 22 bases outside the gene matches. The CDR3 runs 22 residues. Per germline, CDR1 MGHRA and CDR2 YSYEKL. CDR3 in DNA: TGCGCCAGCAGCCAGGGAACAGGGGGATCTACCCTAAAACGCTGCTCTGGAAACACCATATATTTT. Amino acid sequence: CASSQGTGGSTLKRCSGNTIYF.

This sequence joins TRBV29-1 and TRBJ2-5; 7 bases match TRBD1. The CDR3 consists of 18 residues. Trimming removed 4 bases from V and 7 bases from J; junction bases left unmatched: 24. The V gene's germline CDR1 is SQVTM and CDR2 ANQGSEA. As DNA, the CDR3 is TGCAGCGTTGGGATGACAGCTTTACGACAGGGCCCCAGCTGGACCCAGTACTTC. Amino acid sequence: CSVGMTALRQGPSWTQYF.

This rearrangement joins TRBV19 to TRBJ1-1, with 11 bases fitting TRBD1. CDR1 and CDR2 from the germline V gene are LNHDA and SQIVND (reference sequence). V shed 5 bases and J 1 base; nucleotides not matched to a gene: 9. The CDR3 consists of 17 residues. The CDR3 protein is CASSPPGGTGGNTEAFF. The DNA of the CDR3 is TGTGCCAGTAGTCCACCTGGCGGGACAGGGGGGAACACTGAAGCTTTCTTT.

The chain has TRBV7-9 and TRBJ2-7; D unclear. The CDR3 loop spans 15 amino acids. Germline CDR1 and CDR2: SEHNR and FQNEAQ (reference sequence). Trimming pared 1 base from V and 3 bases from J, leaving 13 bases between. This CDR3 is CASSLGPRTFYEQYF. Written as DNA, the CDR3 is TGTGCCAGCAGCTTAGGGCCCAGAACCTTCTACGAGCAGTACTTC.

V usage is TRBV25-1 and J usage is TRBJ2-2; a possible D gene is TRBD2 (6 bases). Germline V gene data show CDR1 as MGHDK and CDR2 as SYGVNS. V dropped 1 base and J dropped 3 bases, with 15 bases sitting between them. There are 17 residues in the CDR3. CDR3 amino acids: CASSEWGLSTYTGELFF. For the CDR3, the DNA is TGTGCCAGCAGTGAATGGGGACTGAGCACCTACACCGGGGAGCTGTTTTTT.

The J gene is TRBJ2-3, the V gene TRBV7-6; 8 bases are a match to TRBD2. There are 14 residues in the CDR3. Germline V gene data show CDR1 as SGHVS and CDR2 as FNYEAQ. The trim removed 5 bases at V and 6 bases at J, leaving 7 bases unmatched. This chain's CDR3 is CASSVAGGLDTQYF. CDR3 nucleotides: TGTGCCAGCAGCGTCGCGGGGGGTCTCGATACGCAGTATTTT.